This T cell receptor (beta chain) was sequenced during a study of OX40 agonist ivuxolimab in advanced cancers. Study overall: Ivuxolimab, an antibody acting as an agonist of OX40 (CD134), was used to treat patients. Patients with hepatocellular carcinoma, melanoma, renal cell or head and neck cancer made up the dose-escalation patients.

Sequencing was performed with immunoSEQ multiplex PCR; in TCRdb, only in-frame clones are kept and a portion is missing. The sample includes about 86,000 clones, roughly 87% of them seen just once. Within the sample, this clone is medium-sized (0.01 to 0.1%). This receptor was obtained from an adult with an advanced solid tumor such as melanoma, head and neck, liver or kidney cancer. Sequenced here: CD4+ or CD8+ T cells sorted from blood, sampled in a trial of the OX40 agonist ivuxolimab.

In nucleotides, the CDR3 is TGCGCCAGCAGCCAAGTTGGTTCCAGGGATCCCTCTGGGGCCAACGTCCTGACTTTC. Its translation is CASSQVGSRDPSGANVLTF. This chain joins TRBV4-1 and TRBJ2-6, with D possibly matching TRBD1 (5 bases). Germline V gene data show CDR1 as MGHRA and CDR2 as YSYEKL. Between the trimmed V and J ends, which lost 1 base and 0 bases, there was a span of 16 bases. This CDR3 has 19 amino acids.